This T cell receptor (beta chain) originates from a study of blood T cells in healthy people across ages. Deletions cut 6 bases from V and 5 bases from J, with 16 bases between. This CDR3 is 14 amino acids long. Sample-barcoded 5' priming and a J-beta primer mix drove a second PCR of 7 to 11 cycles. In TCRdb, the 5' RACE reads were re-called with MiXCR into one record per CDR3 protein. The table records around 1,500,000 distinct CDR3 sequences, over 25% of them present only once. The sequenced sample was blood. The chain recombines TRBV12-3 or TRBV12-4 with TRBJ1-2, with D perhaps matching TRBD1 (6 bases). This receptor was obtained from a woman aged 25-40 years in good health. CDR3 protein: CASSSLGAVYGYTF. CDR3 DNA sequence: TGTGCCAGCAGCTCCTTGGGGGCCGTTTATGGCTACACCTTC.